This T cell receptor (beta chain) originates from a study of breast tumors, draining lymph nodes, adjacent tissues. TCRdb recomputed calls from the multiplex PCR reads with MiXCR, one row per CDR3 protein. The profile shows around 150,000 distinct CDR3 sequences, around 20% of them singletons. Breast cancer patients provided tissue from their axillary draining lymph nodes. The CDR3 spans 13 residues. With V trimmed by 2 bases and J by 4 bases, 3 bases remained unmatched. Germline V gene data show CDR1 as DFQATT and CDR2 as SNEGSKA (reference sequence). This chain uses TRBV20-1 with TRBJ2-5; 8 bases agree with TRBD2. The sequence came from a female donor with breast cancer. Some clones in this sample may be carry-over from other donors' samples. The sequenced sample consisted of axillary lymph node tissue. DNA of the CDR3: TGCAGTGCTAGACGCCGGGGGGGAGAGACCCAGTACTTC. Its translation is CSARRRGGETQYF.